The 25 T cell receptor beta chains listed next were all sequenced from one sample in a study of blood T cell repertoires in COVID-19. Profiling relied on immunoSEQ multiplex PCR, and the TCRdb table lists in-frame clones only, not all of them. The sample consists of a few hundred thousand clones, around 90% of them appearing once. The specimen was PBMCs or T cells enriched from blood (not recorded which). These receptors all come from a woman between 18 and 29 years old with acute COVID-19.

The V call is TRBV28, the J call TRBJ2-7; 7 nucleotides agree with TRBD1. Germline-derived CDR1 and CDR2 are MDHEN and SYDVKM. The V gene end was trimmed by 5 bases and the J gene end by 10 bases; junction bases not matched to a gene: 8. The CDR3 contains 12 residues. Here the CDR3 reads CASSRGQISQYF. The DNA of the CDR3 is TGTGCCAGCAGTCGGGGACAGATCTCCCAGTACTTC.

The CDR3, as DNA: TGTGCCAGCAGCTTAAATTCGATAGAGAATGAAGCTTTCTTT. Encoded protein: CASSLNSIENEAFF. The chain joins TRBV11-2 to TRBJ1-1; D unclear. Trimming cost V 2 bases and J 7 bases, with 14 bases left between them. This CDR3 region has 14 residues. Germline values: CDR1 SGHAT, CDR2 FQNNGV. The whole variable domain, filled in from reference TRBV11-2 and TRBJ1-1, reads EAGVAQSPRYKIIEKRQSVAFWCNPISGHATLYWYQQILGQGPKLLIQFQNNGVVDDSQLPKDRFSAERLKGVDSTLKIQPAKLEDSAVYLCASSLNSIENEAFFGQGTRLTVV.

This sequence joins TRBV27 and TRBJ1-5, with unresolved D. Germline V gene sequence: CDR1 MNHEY, CDR2 SMNVEV (reference sequence). V shed 5 bases and J shed 0 bases, with 11 bases lying between them. CDR3 size: 15 residues. The CDR3, as DNA: TGTGCCAGCAGTCCCACTCGAGATAGCAATCAGCCCCAGCATTTT. Protein sequence: CASSPTRDSNQPQHF.

The chain uses TRBV29-1 and TRBJ1-4; 9 positions agree with TRBD1. Per the germline V gene, CDR1 is SQVTM and CDR2 is ANQGSEA. J gave up 0 bases and V 7 bases, and 12 bases lay outside the gene matches. The CDR3 has 17 amino acids. This CDR3 is CSATGGYGSTTNEKLFF. The CDR3 nucleotides are TGCAGCGCCACAGGGGGCTACGGATCCACAACTAATGAAAAACTGTTTTTT.

This sequence joins TRBV19 and TRBJ2-7; D possibly corresponds to TRBD2 (6 bases). This CDR3 has 15 residues. Germline V CDR1 and CDR2: LNHDA, SQIVND (reference sequence). The V gene lost 4 bases and the J gene lost 2 bases, with 15 bases spanning the gap. The CDR3 region is CASSRGDFAPYEQYF. The CDR3 coding sequence is TGTGCCAGTAGTAGGGGGGACTTCGCCCCCTACGAGCAGTACTTC.

The count of this clone is one. The CDR3: CASSFQGTDTQYF. The CDR3 DNA reads TGTGCCAGCAGCTTTCAGGGCACAGATACGCAGTATTTT. The V gene is TRBV11-1, the J gene TRBJ2-3, with D hard to call. The germline gives CDR1 SGHAT, CDR2 FQDESV (reference sequence). CDR3 length equals 13 residues. Trimming removed 3 bases at V and 1 base at J, with 5 bases between.

V gene TRBV10-3 combines with J gene TRBJ2-1, with TRBD2 matching over 12 bases. CDR3 length: 18 residues. From germline, CDR1 is ENHRY and CDR2 SYGVKD. V lost 2 bases and J lost 6; bases outside the gene matches: 11. CDR3: CAISEGGLAGGSLNEQFF. The CDR3 bases are TGTGCCATCAGTGAGGGGGGGCTAGCGGGAGGGTCCCTCAATGAGCAGTTCTTC.

This sequence joins TRBV7-2 and TRBJ2-1; 11 positions match TRBD2. CDR1 is SGHTA and CDR2 is FQGNSA in the germline V gene. The CDR3 length is 17 residues. Trimming at V came to 2 bases and at J to 0 bases, leaving 3 bases not matched to a gene. The DNA for the CDR3 is TGTGCCAGCAGCTTACGACTAGCGGGGAGCTCCTACAATGAGCAGTTCTTC. Translating gives CASSLRLAGSSYNEQFF.

The chain carries TRBV27 and TRBJ1-5, with unresolved D. The CDR3 covers 13 residues. Germline V CDR1 and CDR2: MNHEY, SMNVEV (reference sequence). Trimming removed 2 bases at V and 7 bases at J, with 9 bases between. The CDR3 region has the DNA TGTGCCAGCAGTTTACGTCGAGCCCAGCCCCAGCATTTT. Protein: CASSLRRAQPQHF.

This clone was seen a few times. The CDR3 region has the DNA TGTGCCAGCACTCCAGAGGGATCATATGGCTACACCTTC. Its protein product is CASTPEGSYGYTF. This chain links TRBV2 with TRBJ1-2; no reliable D call. This CDR3 has 13 amino acids. From germline, CDR1 is SNHLY and CDR2 FYNNEI. V lost 7 bases to trimming and J lost 5 bases, with 14 bases between them.

The sample holds a few counts of this clone. The genes are TRBV3-1 (or the pseudogene TRBV3-2) and TRBJ1-2, with a tentative D call TRBD1 (6 bases). From germline, CDR1 is LGHDT and CDR2 YNNKEL (reference sequence). Trimming left V 2 bases short and J 0 bases short, with 16 bases between. There are 17 residues in the CDR3. The CDR3 bases are TGTGCCAGCAGCCAAAATGCCAGGGGTATTACTAACTATGGCTACACCTTC. It is translated as CASSQNARGITNYGYTF.

A note on this clone: The sample has other DNA sequences that encode this CDR3 too. The V call is TRBV5-1, the J call TRBJ1-6, with D possibly matching TRBD1 (6 bases). The CDR3 has 15 amino acids. V dropped 2 bases and J dropped 7 bases, with 13 bases sitting between them. The germline gives CDR1 SGHRS, CDR2 YFSETQ. CDR3 sequence reads: CASSFTGGANSPLHF. CDR3 bases: TGCGCCAGCAGCTTCACGGGGGGCGCGAATTCACCCCTCCACTTT.

The V gene is TRBV5-8, the J gene TRBJ2-1; the match to TRBD2 covers 8 bases. The length of the CDR3 is 12 residues. The germline CDR1 and CDR2 sequences are SGHTS and YDEGEE. The ends lost 10 bases at V and 8 bases at J; junction bases unmatched: 8. The CDR3 DNA reads as TGTGCCCCCTCGGGCGGGAGGCATGAGCAGTTCTTC. Amino acid sequence: CAPSGGRHEQFF.

This CDR3 reads CASVADTTYEQYF. The CDR3 nucleotides read TGTGCCAGCGTGGCGGACACTACCTACGAGCAGTACTTC. This sequence joins TRBV6-5 and TRBJ2-7; D might be TRBD1 (5 bases). Germline CDR1 and CDR2: MNHEY and SVGAGI. The V end was cut by 8 bases, the J end by 2 bases, with 13 bases between. The CDR3 runs 13 residues.

The V call is TRBV5-4, the J call TRBJ2-5, with 13 bases fitting TRBD2. The CDR3 extends over 16 amino acids. Germline CDR1 and CDR2: SGHNT and YYREEE (reference sequence). The ends lost 4 bases at V and 5 bases at J; junction bases unmatched: 8. CDR3 in amino acids: CASSRRTSGSLETQYF. As DNA, the CDR3 is TGTGCCAGCAGCCGGCGGACTAGCGGGAGCCTGGAGACCCAGTACTTC.

The chain links TRBV5-1 to TRBJ1-1, with D tentatively TRBD1 (5 bases). The CDR3 extends over 15 amino acids. Germline V gene sequence: CDR1 SGHRS, CDR2 YFSETQ. The V and J ends lost 0 bases and 0 bases respectively, with 9 bases between them. The CDR3: CASSLAQGLNTEAFF. The CDR3 DNA reads as TGCGCCAGCAGCTTGGCCCAGGGCCTGAACACTGAAGCTTTCTTT.

This chain links TRBV11-3 with TRBJ2-5; the match to TRBD2 covers 12 bases. The CDR3 has 15 residues. Germline assignment: CDR1 SGHNT and CDR2 YENEEA. V shed 4 bases and J 2 bases; nucleotides not matched to a gene: 2. CDR3 amino acids: CASSSGTSGQETQYF. The CDR3 DNA reads TGTGCCAGCAGCTCGGGGACTAGCGGGCAAGAGACCCAGTACTTC.

V is TRBV7-9 and J is TRBJ2-3; 13 positions match TRBD2. Per germline, CDR1 SEHNR and CDR2 FQNEAQ (reference sequence). This CDR3 is 16 amino acids long. Trimming took 3 bases from V and 4 from J; bases not matched to a gene: 4. The chain's CDR3 is CASSLGLAGLADTQYF. CDR3 DNA: TGTGCCAGCAGCTTGGGACTAGCGGGACTCGCAGATACGCAGTATTTT.

The genes are TRBV28 and TRBJ1-2, with unresolved D. V gave up 1 base and J gave up 6 bases, with 12 bases separating them. CDR1 is MDHEN and CDR2 is SYDVKM in the germline V gene. The CDR3 loop spans 14 amino acids. The CDR3 DNA reads TGTGCCAGCAGTTTATCCGGGGATCCGGATGGCTACACCTTC. This codes for CASSLSGDPDGYTF.

This clone was seen a handful of times. The V gene is TRBV5-1, the J gene TRBJ1-2; D perhaps matches TRBD1 (5 bases). The germline V gene has CDR1 SGHRS and CDR2 YFSETQ. V shed 4 bases and J shed 7 bases, with 11 bases lying between them. The CDR3 length is 12 residues. For the CDR3, the DNA is TGCGCCAGCAGCCTCTCGGGGGGTGGCTACACCTTC. It encodes CASSLSGGGYTF.

The chain joins TRBV7-9 to TRBJ1-5; D gene uncertain. V was clipped by 2 bases and J by 8 bases, with 7 bases between them. This CDR3 contains 12 residues. Germline CDR1 SEHNR, CDR2 FQNEAQ (reference sequence). The CDR3 sequence is CASSLREKPQHF. CDR3 bases: TGTGCCAGCAGCTTAAGGGAGAAGCCCCAGCATTTT.

This chain's CDR3 is CAWSGGRTSGITSNPFF. The CDR3 bases are TGTGCCTGGAGTGGGGGACGGACTAGCGGGATTACTTCGAATCCGTTCTTC. The J gene is TRBJ2-1, the V gene TRBV30; 12 bases agree with TRBD2. J gave up 15 bases and V 1 base, and 19 bases lay outside the gene matches. CDR1 is GTSNPN, CDR2 SVGIG, per germline (reference sequence). The CDR3 covers 17 residues.

This rearrangement joins TRBV18 to TRBJ1-6; D call uncertain. Germline-derived CDR1 and CDR2 are KGHSH and LQKENI. The CDR3 is 13 residues long. Trimming pared 3 bases from V and 11 bases from J, leaving 11 bases between. The CDR3: CASSPPNQAPLHF. CDR3 in DNA: TGTGCCAGCTCACCGCCAAACCAGGCACCCCTCCACTTT.

The genes are TRBV5-6 and TRBJ2-1; the match to TRBD2 covers 8 bases. CDR3 length equals 12 residues. V lost 7 bases, J lost 7 bases, and 4 bases stayed unmatched. Per the germline V gene, CDR1 is SGHDT and CDR2 is YYEEEE. The CDR3 DNA follows: TGTGCCAGCCTAGCGGGTGGGAATGAGCAGTTCTTC. This translates into CASLAGGNEQFF. Using reference TRBV5-6 and TRBJ2-1 for the parts outside the CDR3, the full variable domain is DAGVTQSPTHLIKTRGQQVTLRCSPKSGHDTVSWYQQALGQGPQFIFQYYEEEERQRGNFPDRFSGHQFPNYSSELNVNALLLGDSALYLCASLAGGNEQFFGPGTRLTVL.

The chain's CDR3 is CASSQRFPENSPLHF. The CDR3 region has the DNA TGTGCCAGCTCCCAGAGGTTCCCGGAAAATTCACCCCTCCACTTT. The rearrangement joins TRBV18 to TRBJ1-6, with D hard to call. The CDR3 runs 15 residues. The germline CDR1 and CDR2 sequences are KGHSH and LQKENI. V was shortened by 6 bases and J by 7 bases, with 16 bases between the two germline ends.